This T cell receptor (beta chain) was recorded in a study of beta chain features in type 1 diabetes. Expressed TCRB transcripts were sequenced, since all the RNA that had been isolated was reverse transcribed. The repertoire was sequenced with immunoSEQ multiplex PCR; TCRdb's copy has only in-frame clones and lacks some. The sample yields about 150,000 clones, 40% to 60% seen once. In its sample, this clone was seen once. V dropped 2 bases and J dropped 5; count of bases not matched to a gene: 12. The V gene's germline CDR1 is LGHNA and CDR2 YSLEER. The CDR3 has 17 amino acids. Sequenced material: Tregs from blood. The sequence derives from a man aged 18 to 29 in good health. The genes are TRBV4-3 and TRBJ1-2; 9 nucleotides agree with TRBD1. The CDR3 DNA is TGCGCCAGCAGCCAACGACTGGACAGGGGCAGAGATTATGGCTACACCTTC. It codes for CASSQRLDRGRDYGYTF.